A single sample gave rise to the 32 T cell receptor beta chains below, sequenced in a study of blood T cell repertoires in COVID-19. Clones were read by immunoSEQ multiplex PCR, and TCRdb kept only the in-frame ones, dropping some. The sample includes a few hundred thousand clones, roughly 91% of them seen just once. Sequencing used peripheral blood. The receptors shown here come from a middle-aged man with active or convalescent COVID-19.

CDR3 nucleotide sequence: TGCGCCAGCAGCTTACAGGGGGCGACAAATCAGCCCCAGCATTTT. It specifies CASSLQGATNQPQHF. V usage is TRBV5-1 and J usage is TRBJ1-5; 9 positions match TRBD1. The V gene's germline CDR1 is SGHRS and CDR2 YFSETQ. The CDR3 spans 15 residues. V shed 2 bases, J shed 4 bases, and the junction held 4 bases outside the gene matches.

The chain couples TRBV30 to TRBJ1-2; D gene ambiguous. The CDR3 extends over 14 amino acids. Germline assignment: CDR1 GTSNPN and CDR2 SVGIG (reference sequence). V was trimmed by 0 bases and J by 8 bases, leaving 16 bases between them. The CDR3 nucleotides are TGTGCCTGGAGTGTAACCCCGGAGCCCAGCGGCTACACCTTC. Translation gives CAWSVTPEPSGYTF.

The table lists this clone with a count of one. This rearrangement joins TRBV6-5 to TRBJ1-4; D is unresolved. CDR3 length equals 15 residues. The germline CDR1 and CDR2 sequences are MNHEY and SVGAGI. Trimming cost V 1 base and J 3 bases, with 9 bases left between them. For the CDR3, the DNA is TGTGCCAGCAGTTACTGGCAGGCCTCTAATGAAAAACTGTTTTTT. Translation: CASSYWQASNEKLFF.

The V and J genes are TRBV4-1 and TRBJ1-4; 7 bases map to TRBD1. The V and J ends lost 3 bases and 3 bases, in that order; junction bases with no gene match: 4. CDR1 is MGHRA, CDR2 YSYEKL, per germline. The CDR3 sequence is 15 residues long. CDR3 amino acids: CASSHGQAPNEKLFF. The CDR3 coding sequence is TGCGCCAGCAGCCATGGACAGGCCCCTAATGAAAAACTGTTTTTT.

The chain is built from TRBV5-6 and TRBJ1-1; 10 bases agree with TRBD1. This CDR3 has 16 residues. Trimming at V came to 0 bases and at J to 2 bases, leaving 4 bases not matched to a gene. The germline gives CDR1 SGHDT, CDR2 YYEEEE. The DNA of the CDR3 is TGTGCCAGCAGCTTGGTCGACAGGGGGCGCAACACTGAAGCTTTCTTT. Encoded protein: CASSLVDRGRNTEAFF.

This sequence joins TRBV2 and TRBJ2-5, with 8 bases fitting TRBD1. V lost 5 bases and J lost 1; bases outside the gene matches: 3. The germline V gene encodes CDR1 SNHLY and CDR2 FYNNEI. The CDR3 is made up of 14 amino acids. The CDR3 here is CASSRDRTQETQYF. Written as DNA, the CDR3 is TGTGCCAGCAGTCGGGACAGGACCCAAGAGACCCAGTACTTC.

The chain recombines TRBV12-3 or TRBV12-4 with TRBJ1-5; maybe TRBD1 (5 bases). The CDR3 sequence is 13 residues long. V was pared by 6 bases and J by 5 bases, with 11 bases between. CDR3: CASSPDSYQPQHF. The DNA of the CDR3 is TGTGCCAGCAGCCCAGACAGTTATCAGCCCCAGCATTTT.

A single count supports this clone. The gene calls are TRBV10-2 and TRBJ2-3; 14 nucleotides align to TRBD2. Germline loops: CDR1 WSHSY, CDR2 SAAADI. This CDR3 has 17 amino acids. V shed 4 bases, J shed 3 bases, and the junction held 6 bases outside the gene matches. Here the CDR3 reads CASSGTSGRPGTDTQYF. The CDR3 nucleotides are TGCGCCAGCAGTGGGACTAGCGGGAGGCCGGGGACAGATACGCAGTATTTT.

This chain connects TRBV9 to TRBJ1-4; unclear D gene. CDR3 length: 13 amino acids. The germline V and J ends were trimmed by 0 bases and 5 bases, with 5 bases remaining between them. Germline V gene lookup returns CDR1 SGDLS and CDR2 YYNGEE. The CDR3 nucleotides read TGTGCCAGCAGCGTAGGCAGGAATGAAAAACTGTTTTTT. The encoded protein is CASSVGRNEKLFF.

The genes are TRBV5-1 and TRBJ2-7; D perhaps matches TRBD1 (5 bases). CDR1 and CDR2 from the germline V gene are SGHRS and YFSETQ. V lost 0 bases and J lost 7, with 14 bases in between. The CDR3 totals 14 residues. This CDR3 reads CASSLAGSKGEQYF. CDR3 bases: TGCGCCAGCAGCTTGGCTGGGTCGAAGGGGGAGCAGTACTTC.

The chain is built from TRBV5-1 and TRBJ1-5; TRBD1 is a possible D gene (6 bases). Trimming pared 0 bases from V and 6 bases from J, leaving 10 bases between. The CDR3 totals 14 residues. Germline CDR1 and CDR2: SGHRS and YFSETQ. CDR3 sequence reads: CASSLAGVGQPQHF. In DNA, the CDR3 is TGCGCCAGCAGCTTGGCAGGGGTCGGTCAGCCCCAGCATTTT.

The chain links TRBV11-2 to TRBJ1-1; 7 bases map to TRBD1. The V and J ends lost 5 bases and 4 bases, in that order; junction bases with no gene match: 7. CDR1 and CDR2 (germline): SGHAT, FQNNGV. The CDR3 covers 14 residues. CDR3 in amino acids: CASSPAQGGTEAFF. Here the CDR3 DNA reads TGTGCCAGCAGCCCGGCCCAGGGGGGCACTGAAGCTTTCTTT.

The rearrangement joins TRBV7-3 to TRBJ1-2; 9 positions agree with TRBD1. Germline CDR1 SGHTA, CDR2 FQGTGA. J lost 10 bases, V lost 3 bases, and 6 bases had no gene match. The CDR3 loop spans 13 amino acids. The DNA of the CDR3 is TGTGCCAGCAGCTTCGGTCGACAGGGGGTCTACACCTTC. It translates to CASSFGRQGVYTF.

The chain has TRBV29-1 and TRBJ2-5, with D possibly matching TRBD2 (6 bases). The CDR3 runs to 13 residues. V lost 3 bases, J lost 2 bases, and 10 bases lay in between. The germline V gene has CDR1 SQVTM and CDR2 ANQGSEA. DNA for the CDR3: TGCAGCGTTGATATCGGGAGTCAAGAGACCCAGTACTTC. As protein: CSVDIGSQETQYF.

Regarding this clone: Distinct nucleotide sequences in the sample also encode this CDR3. The chain recombines TRBV6-2 or TRBV6-3 with TRBJ2-3; 8 nucleotides align to TRBD2. The CDR3 has 16 residues. Trimming at V came to 0 bases and at J to 1 base, leaving 3 bases not matched to a gene. Germline V gives CDR1 MNHEY, CDR2 SVGEGT. CDR3 DNA sequence: TGTGCCAGCAGTTACTCCACTAGCGGAGGCACAGATACGCAGTATTTT. Translated, it gives CASSYSTSGGTDTQYF.

The J gene is TRBJ1-3, the V gene TRBV7-9; D is unclear. The CDR3 consists of 17 residues. CDR1 is SEHNR and CDR2 is FQNEAQ in the germline V gene (reference sequence). V was clipped by 5 bases and J by 2 bases, with 19 bases between them. Written as DNA, the CDR3 is TGTGCCAGCAGCATAAGCAGCGGACTACATGCTGGAAACACCATATATTTT. Its translation is CASSISSGLHAGNTIYF.

Only one count was recorded for this clone. The rearrangement uses TRBV28 and TRBJ1-2, with D unclear. Trimming cost V 3 bases and J 6 bases, with 8 bases left between them. Germline assignment: CDR1 MDHEN and CDR2 SYDVKM. The CDR3 extends over 12 amino acids. The CDR3 region has the DNA TGTGCCAGCAGTTTCGGACTCGATGGCTACACCTTC. Translated: CASSFGLDGYTF.

CDR3 amino acids: CASRTSGQETQYF. The DNA of the CDR3 is TGCGCCAGCCGGACTAGCGGTCAAGAGACCCAGTACTTC. The chain has TRBV5-1 and TRBJ2-5; 10 bases are a match to TRBD2. Germline assignment: CDR1 SGHRS and CDR2 YFSETQ. Trimming cost V 7 bases and J 2 bases; bases outside gene matches: 2. This CDR3 region has 13 residues.

Only one count was recorded for this clone. The V and J genes are TRBV28 and TRBJ1-6, with D perhaps matching TRBD1 (6 bases). The length of the CDR3 is 16 residues. The V gene's germline CDR1 is MDHEN and CDR2 SYDVKM. Trimming left V 1 base short and J 7 bases short, with 14 bases between. CDR3 protein: CASSLSELQGNSPLHF. As DNA, the CDR3 is TGTGCCAGCAGTTTATCGGAACTTCAGGGGAATTCACCCCTCCACTTT.

This chain links TRBV7-3 with TRBJ2-3; the D gene is possibly TRBD2 (6 bases). Trimming pared 5 bases from V and 1 base from J, leaving 19 bases between. This CDR3 has 17 residues. From germline, CDR1 is SGHTA and CDR2 FQGTGA. Here the CDR3 DNA reads TGTGCCAGCAGCCCAGGGACTTCATTAACCGGCACAGATACGCAGTATTTT. It specifies CASSPGTSLTGTDTQYF. Full variable domain (remainder filled in from reference TRBV7-3 and TRBJ2-3): GAGVSQTPSNKVTEKGKYVELRCDPISGHTALYWYRQSLGQGPEFLIYFQGTGAADDSGLPNDRFFAVRPEGSVSTLKIQRTERGDSAVYLCASSPGTSLTGTDTQYFGPGTRLTVL.

The V gene is TRBV2, the J gene TRBJ1-4, with TRBD1 matching 7 bases. The CDR3 length is 15 residues. Germline CDR1 is SNHLY and CDR2 is FYNNEI. V dropped 6 bases and J dropped 0; count of bases not matched to a gene: 4. This CDR3 reads CASSQGQSTNEKLFF. The CDR3 bases are TGTGCCAGCAGCCAGGGACAGTCAACTAATGAAAAACTGTTTTTT.

A single count supports this clone. The chain employs TRBV18 and TRBJ1-2; 7 bases match TRBD1. V lost 1 base, J lost 4 bases, and 6 bases stayed unmatched. The V gene's germline CDR1 is KGHSH and CDR2 LQKENI. The CDR3 loop spans 15 amino acids. CDR3: CASSPQNRGPYGYTF. The CDR3 DNA reads as TGTGCCAGCTCACCACAGAACAGGGGCCCCTATGGCTACACCTTC. The variable domain in full, completed from reference TRBV18 and TRBJ1-2, reads NAGVMQNPRHLVRRRGQEARLRCSPMKGHSHVYWYRQLPEEGLKFMVYLQKENIIDESGMPKERFSAEFPKEGPSILRIQQVVRGDSAAYFCASSPQNRGPYGYTFGSGTRLTVV.

The chain joins TRBV15 to TRBJ2-3; TRBD1 is a possible D gene (6 bases). The CDR3 extends over 14 amino acids. V was trimmed by 2 bases and J by 1 base, leaving 7 bases between them. Per germline, CDR1 LNHNV and CDR2 YYDKDF (reference sequence). CDR3 region: CATSRSGGTDTQYF. The DNA for the CDR3 is TGTGCCACCAGCAGATCAGGGGGCACAGATACGCAGTATTTT.

CDR3 amino acids: CASSFEYGSSYEQYF. In DNA form, the CDR3 reads TGTGCCAGCAGTTTTGAATACGGGAGCTCCTACGAGCAGTACTTC. The rearrangement links TRBV27 to TRBJ2-7; TRBD2 is a possible D gene (6 bases). With 3 bases removed from V and 0 bases from J, the gap between germline ends came to 12 bases. CDR1 is MNHEY and CDR2 is SMNVEV in the germline V gene (reference sequence). This CDR3 contains 15 residues.

This clone has only one observation. This rearrangement joins TRBV4-3 to TRBJ2-5; tentative D call: TRBD1 (6 bases). The CDR3 consists of 13 residues. Trimming removed 3 bases at V and 3 bases at J, with 8 bases between. Germline V CDR1 and CDR2: LGHNA, YSLEER. The CDR3 region is CASSHNREETQYF. The CDR3 DNA reads TGCGCCAGCAGCCATAACAGGGAAGAGACCCAGTACTTC.

This rearrangement joins TRBV7-3 to TRBJ2-7; D possibly corresponds to TRBD2 (5 bases). This CDR3 has 13 amino acids. Trimming took off 3 bases at V and 7 bases at J, with 13 bases between the two ends. Looked up from germline, CDR1 is SGHTA and CDR2 is FQGTGA. This CDR3 reads CASSFEGLGEQYF. DNA for the CDR3: TGTGCCAGCAGCTTTGAGGGCTTGGGTGAGCAGTACTTC. The entire variable domain, with the rest obtained from reference TRBV7-3 and TRBJ2-7, is as follows: GAGVSQTPSNKVTEKGKYVELRCDPISGHTALYWYRQSLGQGPEFLIYFQGTGAADDSGLPNDRFFAVRPEGSVSTLKIQRTERGDSAVYLCASSFEGLGEQYFGPGTRLTVT.

CDR3 sequence (DNA): TGCGCCAGCAGCCCCGAGGGGGGGCAGACAGATACGCAGTATTTT. Translation gives CASSPEGGQTDTQYF. This chain links TRBV4-3 with TRBJ2-3, with a tentative D call TRBD2 (7 bases). Trimming took off 4 bases at V and 3 bases at J, with 14 bases between the two ends. Germline-derived CDR1 and CDR2 are LGHNA and YSLEER. The CDR3 runs 15 residues.

For this clone: At one boundary the junction diverges from the germline segment, which might be a read error. The V gene is TRBV7-7, the J gene TRBJ2-1; 14 nucleotides agree with TRBD2. CDR1 is SSHAT, CDR2 FNYEAQ, per germline (reference sequence). This CDR3 spans 15 amino acids. The CDR3 coding sequence is TGTGCTAGCAGCCCGACTAGCGGGGGGGCTGGGGAGCAGTTCTTC. Translation gives CASSPTSGGAGEQFF. Full variable domain (outside the CDR3, taken from reference TRBV7-7 and TRBJ2-1): GAGVSQSPRYKVTKRGQDVTLRCDPISSHATLYWYQQALGQGPEFLTYFNYEAQPDKSGLPSDRFSAERPEGSISTLTIQRTEQRDSAMYRCASSPTSGGAGEQFFGPGTRLTVL.

This clone was picked up a small number of times. This chain connects TRBV28 to TRBJ1-4; TRBD1 agrees at 8 bases. Germline CDR1 and CDR2: MDHEN and SYDVKM. V dropped 3 bases and J dropped 8; count of bases not matched to a gene: 8. The CDR3 contains 15 residues. CDR3 nucleotides: TGTGCCAGCAGTTTCCCTAGACAGGGGAGGGAAAAACTGTTTTTT. It codes for CASSFPRQGREKLFF.

This clone showed up just once. CDR3 in amino acids: CASSYGLAGGGFNEQFF. For the CDR3, the DNA is TGTGCCAGTAGTTACGGACTAGCGGGAGGGGGATTCAATGAGCAGTTCTTC. The V call is TRBV19, the J call TRBJ2-1; 15 bases are a match to TRBD2. The CDR3 covers 17 residues. With 5 bases clipped from V and 6 bases from J, the junction kept 8 bases outside the gene matches. The germline V gene has CDR1 LNHDA and CDR2 SQIVND (reference sequence).

J is TRBJ1-1 and V is TRBV6-2 or TRBV6-3, with D possibly TRBD1 on 5 matching bases. Germline CDR1 MNHEY, CDR2 SVGEGT. The CDR3 covers 14 residues. V was trimmed by 5 bases and J by 6 bases, leaving 16 bases between them. The CDR3 nucleotides are TGTGCCAGCAGTCCCCTCCAGGGAAAAGCTGAAGCTTTCTTT. It specifies CASSPLQGKAEAFF.

This chain connects TRBV4-3 to TRBJ1-3, with D unclear. Trimming removed 0 bases from V and 1 base from J, with 13 bases in between. The CDR3 has 17 amino acids. Germline CDR1 LGHNA, CDR2 YSLEER. CDR3 region: CASSQDGGYYSGNTIYF. DNA for the CDR3: TGCGCCAGCAGCCAAGACGGCGGATACTATTCTGGAAACACCATATATTTT.